This is a list of T cell receptor beta chains from one sample in a study of cytomegalovirus exposure and HLA in healthy donors. The assay was immunoSEQ multiplex PCR, and TCRdb's table has in-frame clones only and misses some. The table records some 150,000 clones, more than 80% of them present only once. Sequencing used PBMCs. All receptors derive from a woman in her twenties or thirties in good health and CMV-seropositive. CDR3s include the opening cysteine and the closing phenylalanine or tryptophan.

TRBV13 CASSLGLAVSSTDTQYF
TRBV15 CATSRGGAQETQYF
TRBV25-1 CASSYGQGSTPLHF
TRBV29-1 CSVAGGDYGYTF
TRBV4-3 CASSLGVGLAPRELFF
TRBV9 CASAKQGNSPLHF
TRBV7-9 CASSPRGGRSYNEQFF
TRBV5-1 CASSVQGGADTIYF
TRBV18 CASSGQNYGYTF
TRBV29-1 CSVDGLEAGQETQYF
TRBV2 CASSVSVIEQYF
TRBV6-5 CASSPYSGTQYF
TRBV5-1 CASGSDSYYNEQFF
TRBV5-5 CASSGRYSTGVYEQYF
TRBV11-2 CASSLGTSEETQYF
TRBV9 CASSVRTDTQYF
TRBV15 CATSRGSGGAGNTIYF
TRBV15 CATSRFLNSEGSNQPQHF